The 12 T cell receptor beta chains in this list originate from one sample, sequenced in a study of T cell repertoires in cytomegalovirus infection. TCRdb independently ran MiXCR on the reads; one entry per CDR3 protein. The table has approximately 630,000 distinct CDR3 sequences, 20% to 25% seen once; the top ten hold approximately 8%. Sequencing was carried out using CD8+ T cells from PBMCs. The receptors here all came from a human donor in good health (CMV status not recorded). Some clones in this sample may be carry-over from other donors' samples.

This clonotype turned up a few times. This chain links TRBV27 with TRBJ2-1; D is unresolved. V was clipped by 5 bases and J by 8 bases, with 19 bases between them. The CDR3 runs 15 residues. In germline, CDR1 is MNHEY, CDR2 SMNVEV (reference sequence). The CDR3 DNA is TGTGCCAGCAGTATACAGACGAATCATAAGGATGAGCAGTTCTTC. Encoded protein: CASSIQTNHKDEQFF.

The V and J genes are TRBV20-1 and TRBJ2-1, with D possibly being TRBD1 or TRBD2 (5 bases each). Per the germline V gene, CDR1 is DFQATT and CDR2 is SNEGSKA (reference sequence). Trimming stripped 6 bases from V and 4 bases from J, with 19 bases between. The CDR3 has 15 residues. The chain's CDR3 is CSATTGPLLYNEQFF. For the CDR3, the DNA is TGCAGTGCCACAACGGGACCCCTACTTTACAATGAGCAGTTCTTC.

The gene calls are TRBV15 and TRBJ1-1; D is unresolved. V dropped 0 bases and J dropped 1 base, with 3 bases sitting between them. Germline lookup yields CDR1 LNHNV and CDR2 YYDKDF (reference sequence). The length of the CDR3 is 13 residues. Here the CDR3 reads CATSRDGNTEAFF. The CDR3 DNA reads as TGTGCCACCAGCAGAGACGGGAACACTGAAGCTTTCTTT.

Of note for this clonotype: A much larger clone differs by one base, so this may be a read error. The gene calls are TRBV12-3 or TRBV12-4 and TRBJ2-5, with 10 positions matching TRBD1. This CDR3 region has 15 residues. Here the CDR3 DNA reads TGTGCCAGCAGGCAGACAGGGGGCTACCACGAGACCCAGTACTTC. Translation: CASRQTGGYHETQYF.

Ten or more counts support this clonotype. The chain has TRBV12-3 or TRBV12-4 and TRBJ2-5; TRBD1 matches 9 bases. The CDR3 sequence is 13 residues long. J lost 4 bases, V lost 4 bases, and 1 base had no gene match. CDR3 region: CASSSDRGETQYF. CDR3 DNA sequence: TGTGCCAGCAGTTCGGACAGGGGAGAGACCCAGTACTTC.

This clonotype was detected a few times. This sequence joins TRBV29-1 and TRBJ2-3; the D gene is possibly TRBD1 (7 bases). CDR1 is SQVTM and CDR2 is ANQGSEA in the germline V gene. This CDR3 comprises 14 residues. The V end lost 4 bases, the J end lost 3 bases, and 14 bases lay between the germline ends. CDR3 nucleotide sequence: TGCAGCGTTGTTCAGGGGGGCGTGACAGATACGCAGTATTTT. Translated, it gives CSVVQGGVTDTQYF.

The rearrangement links TRBV29-1 to TRBJ1-5; D not certain. Germline loops: CDR1 SQVTM, CDR2 ANQGSEA. The V gene lost 7 bases and the J gene lost 4 bases, with 11 bases spanning the gap. The CDR3 covers 12 residues. CDR3 coding DNA: TGCAGCGCCGGACGGGATAATCAGCCCCAGCATTTT. Protein sequence: CSAGRDNQPQHF. Together with reference TRBV29-1 and TRBJ1-5, the CDR3 gives the full variable domain: SAVISQKPSRDICQRGTSLTIQCQVDSQVTMMFWYRQQPGQSLTLIATANQGSEATYESGFVIDKFPISRPNLTFSTLTVSNMSPEDSSIYLCSAGRDNQPQHFGDGTRLSIL.

A remark on this clonotype: This may arise from a read error, as a much more abundant clone is one base away. The chain is built from TRBV7-2 and TRBJ2-5; 10 positions match TRBD2. Germline V gene lookup returns CDR1 SGHTA and CDR2 FQGNSA. The CDR3 runs to 15 residues. The ends lost 7 bases at V and 5 bases at J; junction bases unmatched: 10. The CDR3 DNA is TGTGCCAGCAACCCTATAGCGGGGGGCCTGGAGACCCAGTACTTC. Translating gives CASNPIAGGLETQYF.

The sample holds a few counts of this clonotype. The rearrangement joins TRBV28 to TRBJ2-5, with D possibly matching TRBD2 (5 bases). The CDR3 length is 17 residues. Germline CDR1 MDHEN, CDR2 SYDVKM. Trimming shortened V by 6 bases and J by 3 bases, and 23 bases separated the two germline ends. In DNA form, the CDR3 reads TGTGCCAGCAGCAATTTCCCCGGGCCGGGAAGAAAAGAGACCCAGTACTTC. This encodes CASSNFPGPGRKETQYF. Based on the CDR3 plus reference TRBV28 and TRBJ2-5, the full variable domain is DVKVTQSSRYLVKRTGEKVFLECVQDMDHENMFWYRQDPGLGLRLIYFSYDVKMKEKGDIPEGYSVSREKKERFSLILESASTNQTSMYLCASSNFPGPGRKETQYFGPGTRLLVL.

This clonotype came up a few times. The genes are TRBV28 and TRBJ2-1, with a weak D call TRBD1 (7 bases). Trimming shortened V by 4 bases and J by 15 bases, and 22 bases separated the two germline ends. In germline, CDR1 is MDHEN, CDR2 SYDVKM. The CDR3 contains 14 residues. The CDR3 protein is CASSSPAARGDRFF. The CDR3 DNA is TGTGCCAGCAGTTCCCCAGCCGCCAGGGGGGATCGGTTCTTC.

This clonotype was seen more than once but under ten times. The rearrangement links TRBV7-4 to TRBJ2-7; D is perhaps TRBD2 (6 bases). V dropped 5 bases and J dropped 3 bases, with 14 bases sitting between them. Per germline, CDR1 SGHVT and CDR2 SQSDAQ. The CDR3 runs 14 residues. CDR3: CASSNRGYNYEQYF. The CDR3 region has the DNA TGTGCCAGCAGCAACCGGGGGTACAACTACGAGCAGTACTTC.

There are a few counts of this clonotype. This chain connects TRBV28 to TRBJ2-7; TRBD2 might be the D (5 bases). Germline V CDR1 and CDR2: MDHEN, SYDVKM. The length of the CDR3 is 14 residues. Trimming cost V 3 bases and J 3 bases, with 12 bases left between them. CDR3 loop: CASSFRLALYEQYV. For the CDR3, the DNA is TGTGCCAGCAGTTTTCGGCTAGCTCTCTACGAGCAGTACGTC.